These 31 T cell receptor beta chains were all obtained from the same sample, sequenced in a study of blood T cell repertoires in COVID-19. Libraries were prepared by immunoSEQ multiplex PCR; TCRdb keeps only in-frame clonotypes and omits some of them. The repertoire holds about 77,000 clones, with 75% to 90% as singletons. Sequencing input: peripheral blood. The receptor source for this set is a woman between 65 and 79 years old with acute or convalescent COVID-19.

This chain connects TRBV9 to TRBJ2-5; D perhaps matches TRBD1 (6 bases). This CDR3 spans 15 amino acids. Per the germline V gene, CDR1 is SGDLS and CDR2 is YYNGEE. V gave up 3 bases and J gave up 7 bases, with 19 bases separating them. Written as DNA, the CDR3 is TGTGCCAGCAGCGCCCTTGGGGGCGAAGTTGTGACCCAGTACTTC. As protein: CASSALGGEVVTQYF. Supplemented by reference TRBV9 and TRBJ2-5, the full variable domain reads DSGVTQTPKHLITATGQRVTLRCSPRSGDLSVYWYQQSLDQGLQFLIQYYNGEERAKGNILERFSAQQFPDLHSELNLSSLELGDSALYFCASSALGGEVVTQYFGPGTRLLVL.

The chain recombines TRBV12-3 or TRBV12-4 with TRBJ2-3; D unclear. V shed 5 bases and J shed 4 bases, with 7 bases lying between them. There are 12 residues in the CDR3. This CDR3 reads CASSPFADTQYF. CDR3 nucleotide sequence: TGTGCCAGCAGTCCCTTCGCAGATACGCAGTATTTT.

V gene TRBV3-1 (or the pseudogene TRBV3-2) combines with J gene TRBJ1-2; D remains ambiguous. Per the germline V gene, CDR1 is LGHDT and CDR2 is YNNKEL (reference sequence). CDR3 length equals 16 residues. V lost 4 bases, J lost 0 bases, and 15 bases lay in between. The CDR3 is CASSPRLPLTNYGYTF. Written as DNA, the CDR3 is TGTGCCAGCAGCCCCCGACTTCCACTTACTAACTATGGCTACACCTTC.

This clone appeared a single time. The chain links TRBV7-8 to TRBJ1-1; TRBD1 agrees at 7 bases. The J segment lost 6 bases and the V segment lost 0 bases, leaving 10 bases of the junction unmatched. This CDR3 is built from 16 residues. Germline V gives CDR1 SGHVS, CDR2 FQNEAQ. For the CDR3, the DNA is TGTGCCAGCAGCTTAGCTCTAGACAGGGCGGTGGCTGAAGCTTTCTTT. It translates to CASSLALDRAVAEAFF. Variable domain in full (rest from reference TRBV7-8 and TRBJ1-1): GAGVSQSPRYKVAKRGQDVALRCDPISGHVSLFWYQQALGQGPEFLTYFQNEAQLDKSGLPSDRFFAERPEGSVSTLKIQRTQQEDSAVYLCASSLALDRAVAEAFFGQGTRLTVV.

V and J are TRBV6-5 and TRBJ2-7, with D possibly matching TRBD1 (8 bases). The CDR3 is 16 amino acids. Looked up from germline, CDR1 is MNHEY and CDR2 is SVGAGI. Trimming left V 4 bases short and J 7 bases short, with 23 bases between. The CDR3 coding sequence is TGTGCCAGCAGTTCGGTCCCGGACAGGGAGGGCATGGAGCAGTACTTC. Protein product: CASSSVPDREGMEQYF.

The rearrangement uses TRBV18 and TRBJ2-1, with 10 bases aligning to TRBD2. This CDR3 has 19 amino acids. Losses at the gene ends were 2 bases for V and 2 bases for J; bases not matched to a gene: 12. Germline loops: CDR1 KGHSH, CDR2 LQKENI. This chain's CDR3 is CASSPYGDSGGLTYNEQFF. Written as DNA, the CDR3 is TGTGCCAGCTCACCATATGGGGATAGCGGGGGGTTAACCTACAATGAGCAGTTCTTC.

The chain carries TRBV7-2 and TRBJ1-2; D is undetermined. Germline V CDR1 and CDR2: SGHTA, FQGNSA. Trimming pared 2 bases from V and 1 base from J, leaving 5 bases between. The CDR3 consists of 13 residues. The CDR3 nucleotides read TGTGCCAGCAGCTTAAACTTTAACTATGGCTACACCTTC. Translation gives CASSLNFNYGYTF.

The chain employs TRBV6-2 or TRBV6-3 and TRBJ1-2, with D possibly being TRBD1 (6 bases). The CDR3 totals 13 residues. Germline lookup yields CDR1 MNHEY and CDR2 SVGEGT. The V end lost 4 bases, the J end lost 2 bases, and 8 bases lay between the germline ends. The CDR3: CASSSGVNYGYTF. DNA for the CDR3: TGTGCCAGCAGTTCAGGGGTGAACTATGGCTACACCTTC.

This clone has only one observation. This chain's CDR3 is CASSVPGGELFF. The DNA of the CDR3 is TGTGCCAGCAGTGTCCCCGGCGGGGAGCTGTTTTTT. The V call is TRBV27, the J call TRBJ2-2; unclear D gene. CDR3 length: 12 amino acids. The V end lost 5 bases, the J end lost 7 bases, and 8 bases lay between the germline ends. Looked up from germline, CDR1 is MNHEY and CDR2 is SMNVEV (reference sequence).

The chain joins TRBV7-2 to TRBJ1-1, with TRBD1 as a possible D gene (5 bases). CDR1 and CDR2 (germline): SGHTA, FQGNSA. V shed 0 bases and J shed 3 bases, with 8 bases lying between them. The CDR3 has 14 amino acids. The CDR3 reads CASSLARGYTEAFF. DNA of the CDR3: TGTGCCAGCAGCTTAGCGCGGGGGTACACTGAAGCTTTCTTT.

The chain links TRBV6-5 to TRBJ1-1; a weak D match, TRBD1 (6 bases). CDR1 and CDR2 from the germline V gene are MNHEY and SVGAGI. V lost 2 bases to trimming and J lost 1 base, with 14 bases between them. The CDR3 is 16 amino acids. CDR3 DNA: TGTGCCAGCAGTTACCGTAAACAGGGTAAGAACACTGAAGCTTTCTTT. Translated, it gives CASSYRKQGKNTEAFF.

The chain uses TRBV5-1 and TRBJ2-7, with 9 positions matching TRBD1. From germline, CDR1 is SGHRS and CDR2 YFSETQ. CDR3 length: 15 residues. V shed 7 bases and J 5 bases; nucleotides not matched to a gene: 13. The CDR3 sequence is CASRRSGQGANEQYF. CDR3 in DNA: TGCGCCAGCCGGAGATCGGGACAGGGTGCAAACGAGCAGTACTTC.

The chain is built from TRBV7-9 and TRBJ1-2, with a weak D call TRBD1 (6 bases). Germline CDR1 is SEHNR and CDR2 is FQNEAQ (reference sequence). The CDR3 runs to 15 residues. Trimming removed 5 bases from V and 6 bases from J, with 19 bases in between. The CDR3 bases are TGTGCCAGCAGCCATATGGGAGGGGGAAGGGATGGCTACACCTTC. It yields the protein CASSHMGGGRDGYTF. The full variable domain, its missing parts supplied by reference TRBV7-9 and TRBJ1-2, is DTGVSQNPRHKITKRGQNVTFRCDPISEHNRLYWYRQTLGQGPEFLTYFQNEAQLEKSRLLSDRFSAERPKGSFSTLEIQRTEQGDSAMYLCASSHMGGGRDGYTFGSGTRLTVV.

The chain couples TRBV4-3 to TRBJ2-5, with 8 bases fitting TRBD1. Germline V CDR1 and CDR2: LGHNA, YSLEER. The junction had 4 bases not matched to a gene; V was cut back by 4 bases and J by 0 bases. The CDR3 contains 15 residues. CDR3 nucleotide sequence: TGCGCCAGCAGCCGGGACAGGTCATACCAAGAGACCCAGTACTTC. The encoded protein is CASSRDRSYQETQYF.

The rearrangement links TRBV18 to TRBJ2-1; 8 nucleotides agree with TRBD1. This CDR3 spans 14 amino acids. Germline CDR1 reads KGHSH; CDR2 reads LQKENI. V trimming: 5 bases; J trimming: 9 bases; junction bases outside the gene matches: 9. CDR3 DNA: TGTGCCAGCTCATTCGGACAGGGTCAACTTGAGCAGTTCTTC. It yields the protein CASSFGQGQLEQFF.

This clone appeared a few times. The CDR3 coding sequence is TGTGCCAGCAGCTTGAACGGAGGCAGCCCGAACACTGAAGCTTTCTTT. This translates into CASSLNGGSPNTEAFF. The chain has TRBV5-5 and TRBJ1-1; D gene unclear. Trimming cost V 1 base and J 1 base, with 14 bases left between them. Germline loops: CDR1 SGHKS, CDR2 YYEKEE (reference sequence). The CDR3 has 16 amino acids.

The chain links TRBV4-1 to TRBJ2-1; a possible D gene is TRBD2 (6 bases). The germline V gene encodes CDR1 MGHRA and CDR2 YSYEKL. V lost 5 bases, J lost 0 bases, and 14 bases lay in between. The CDR3 runs 16 residues. The CDR3 here is CASSVQDGSSYNEQFF. Written as DNA, the CDR3 is TGCGCCAGCAGCGTACAGGACGGGAGCTCCTACAATGAGCAGTTCTTC.

This clone has only one observation. The V gene is TRBV7-2, the J gene TRBJ1-1, with D unresolved. V dropped 3 bases and J dropped 2 bases, with 10 bases sitting between them. CDR1 is SGHTA and CDR2 is FQGNSA in the germline V gene. CDR3 length: 14 amino acids. The CDR3 here is CASSFELGNTEAFF. The CDR3 bases are TGTGCCAGCAGCTTTGAACTGGGCAACACTGAAGCTTTCTTT.

In this sample, this clone turned up once. The chain recombines TRBV7-9 with TRBJ1-4; 8 bases fit TRBD1. V lost 5 bases, J lost 5 bases, and 16 bases stayed unmatched. Germline V CDR1 and CDR2: SEHNR, FQNEAQ (reference sequence). The CDR3 sequence is 18 residues long. CDR3 coding DNA: TGTGCCAGCAGCGTTCGATTTGACAGGGGCAGTTGGAATGAAAAACTGTTTTTT. As protein: CASSVRFDRGSWNEKLFF.

This chain links TRBV12-5 with TRBJ2-5; TRBD1 agrees at 11 bases. V lost 2 bases to trimming and J lost 5 bases; unmatched junction nucleotides: 7. The CDR3 totals 16 residues. Germline V lookup: CDR1 LGHNT, CDR2 FRNRAP. This chain's CDR3 is CASGLSGQGAWETQYF. In DNA, the CDR3 is TGTGCTAGTGGTTTGTCTGGACAGGGGGCTTGGGAGACCCAGTACTTC.

This rearrangement joins TRBV27 to TRBJ1-2; D not resolved. Trimming removed 5 bases at V and 5 bases at J, with 18 bases between. The germline V gene has CDR1 MNHEY and CDR2 SMNVEV (reference sequence). The CDR3 runs to 15 residues. The CDR3 sequence: CASSPAHDMLYGYTF. CDR3 in DNA: TGTGCCAGCAGTCCCGCACACGACATGTTGTATGGCTACACCTTC.

The genes are TRBV15 and TRBJ2-7, with D uncertain. In germline, CDR1 is LNHNV, CDR2 YYDKDF (reference sequence). Trimming removed 0 bases from V and 0 bases from J, with 9 bases in between. This CDR3 comprises 15 residues. CDR3 coding DNA: TGTGCCACCAGCAGAGACGGTGCAAGCTCCTACGAGCAGTACTTC. This gives the protein CATSRDGASSYEQYF.

The rearrangement joins TRBV5-1 to TRBJ1-6, with D possibly TRBD1 on 5 matching bases. Trimming removed 4 bases at V and 7 bases at J, with 15 bases between. The CDR3 is made up of 15 amino acids. Germline V gene lookup returns CDR1 SGHRS and CDR2 YFSETQ. The CDR3 nucleotides are TGCGCCAGCAGCCGTACCGGGACTGAGAATTCACCCCTCCACTTT. Residues: CASSRTGTENSPLHF.

The rearrangement links TRBV6-6 to TRBJ1-4; TRBD1 agrees at 8 bases. Germline trimming cut 6 bases from V and 10 bases from J; bases unmatched to any gene: 13. The V gene's germline CDR1 is MNHNY and CDR2 SVGAGI (reference sequence). This CDR3 spans 15 amino acids. In nucleotides, the CDR3 is TGTGCCAGCAGGGACCGGGACAGGATGATCGGAAAACTGTTTTTT. This sequence encodes CASRDRDRMIGKLFF.

This sequence joins TRBV6-5 and TRBJ1-1; D is undetermined. The V end lost 7 bases, the J end lost 1 base, and 10 bases lay between the germline ends. The CDR3 length is 13 residues. Per germline, CDR1 MNHEY and CDR2 SVGAGI. CDR3 sequence reads: CASTPFGNTEAFF. The CDR3 bases are TGTGCCAGCACCCCGTTCGGGAACACTGAAGCTTTCTTT.

The V call is TRBV6-5, the J call TRBJ1-1, with D unresolved. CDR1 is MNHEY, CDR2 SVGAGI, per germline. Deletions cut 6 bases from V and 0 bases from J, with 11 bases between. This CDR3 has 14 residues. The CDR3 reads CASSPQMMNTEAFF. CDR3 bases: TGTGCCAGCAGCCCACAGATGATGAACACTGAAGCTTTCTTT.

The chain recombines TRBV7-8 with TRBJ1-6; D is possibly TRBD1 (5 bases). Trimming shortened V by 1 base and J by 7 bases, and 11 bases separated the two germline ends. Germline CDR1 is SGHVS and CDR2 is FQNEAQ. CDR3 length: 15 amino acids. As DNA, the CDR3 is TGTGCCAGCAGCTTAGGGCGGGGGGGGAATTCACCCCTCCACTTT. The encoded protein is CASSLGRGGNSPLHF.

The chain carries TRBV10-3 and TRBJ1-2; a weak D match, TRBD1 (5 bases). Trimming stripped 0 bases from V and 7 bases from J, with 12 bases between. Per the germline V gene, CDR1 is ENHRY and CDR2 is SYGVKD. There are 14 residues in the CDR3. In nucleotides, the CDR3 is TGTGCCATCAGTGAGTCGAGCAGGGTAGGTGGCTACACCTTC. As protein: CAISESSRVGGYTF.

V is TRBV4-1 and J is TRBJ1-1, with no clear D. Per germline, CDR1 MGHRA and CDR2 YSYEKL. Trimming pared 4 bases from V and 4 bases from J, leaving 13 bases between. CDR3 length: 14 residues. The CDR3 protein is CASSPLITTTEAFF. CDR3 DNA sequence: TGCGCCAGCAGCCCCTTGATTACTACCACTGAAGCTTTCTTT.

The rearrangement links TRBV18 to TRBJ2-3; 9 nucleotides align to TRBD2. V lost 3 bases and J lost 1; bases outside the gene matches: 11. This CDR3 spans 18 amino acids. CDR1 and CDR2 from the germline V gene are KGHSH and LQKENI. This chain's CDR3 is CASSPRSGGSWGTDTQYF. The CDR3, as DNA: TGTGCCAGCTCACCTAGGAGCGGGGGGAGTTGGGGCACAGATACGCAGTATTTT. The whole variable domain, filled in from reference TRBV18 and TRBJ2-3, reads NAGVMQNPRHLVRRRGQEARLRCSPMKGHSHVYWYRQLPEEGLKFMVYLQKENIIDESGMPKERFSAEFPKEGPSILRIQQVVRGDSAAYFCASSPRSGGSWGTDTQYFGPGTRLTVL.

The V gene is TRBV25-1, the J gene TRBJ1-1; 9 nucleotides match TRBD1. V shed 4 bases, J shed 4 bases, and the junction held 1 base outside the gene matches. The CDR3 is 13 residues long. Germline assignment: CDR1 MGHDK and CDR2 SYGVNS. CDR3 sequence reads: CASSGDRVTEAFF. CDR3 sequence (DNA): TGTGCCAGCAGTGGGGACAGGGTCACTGAAGCTTTCTTT.